This TCR beta chain was captured by sequencing in a study of graft-versus-host responses after intestinal transplantation. About this clone itself: Its antigen remains unidentified.

TCRdb's table, derived via immunoSEQ multiplex PCR, lists solely in-frame clones and lacks some. Of about 96,000 clones detected, roughly 92% appear once; the ten largest clones hold about 0.3%. The CDR3 is 16 residues long. V lost 0 bases to trimming and J lost 4 bases, with 14 bases between them. Germline V CDR1 and CDR2: SGHRS, YFSETQ. The source material was unstimulated CD4+ T cells sorted from spleen or lymph node cells, sampled before intestinal transplant. The receptor comes from a human donor who received an intestinal transplant. This chain links TRBV5-1 with TRBJ2-1; D is uncertain. CDR3 residues: CASSLGPISQYNEQFF. The CDR3 region has the DNA TGCGCCAGCAGCTTGGGCCCGATAAGTCAATACAATGAGCAGTTCTTC. The full variable domain, in which reference TRBV5-1 and TRBJ2-1 provide the parts outside the CDR3, is KAGVTQTPRYLIKTRGQQVTLSCSPISGHRSVSWYQQTPGQGLQFLFEYFSETQRNKGNFPGRFSGRQFSNSRSEMNVSTLELGDSALYLCASSLGPISQYNEQFFGPGTRLTVL.